This TCR beta chain came from a study of CD8+CD57+ T cells in acquired aplastic anemia. About this clonotype: Its target is not known. A much bigger clone sits one base away, suggesting this may be a read error.

Study-wide results and caveats: Patients and controls shared 25 to 35 CD8+ CDR3 sequences, highly expressed in patients. CD8+ Simpson's diversity showed no significant patient-control difference.

It was patients with CD8+CD57+ cell expansion by flow cytometry who were chosen for sequencing. Severe acquired aplastic anemia was the diagnosis recorded for all patients. Genomic DNA acted as the template from which TCR beta VDJ combination and CDR3 sequence profiling were carried out. TCRdb used MiXCR to reprocess the reads, holding one entry per CDR3 protein. Among about 470,000 distinct CDR3 sequences listed, less than 35% were seen once. CDR3 size: 13 residues. Germline V lookup: CDR1 DFQATT, CDR2 SNEGSKA (reference sequence). Trimming shortened V by 5 bases and J by 6 bases, and 16 bases separated the two germline ends.

This receptor was obtained from a human donor with aplastic anemia. This chain links TRBV20-1 with TRBJ1-1; weak D call: TRBD1 (6 bases). Sample: sorted CD4+, CD8+, or CD8+CD57+ T cells (not recorded which) from PBMCs. CDR3 DNA sequence: TGCAGTGCTTACAGGGTCAAGGGAGCTGAAGCTTTCTTT. Translating it yields CSAYRVKGAEAFF.